This entry lists 25 T cell receptor beta chains sequenced from one sample in a study of post-analysis software for immune sequencing data. Findings and limits, study-wide: In patients, TRBV5-6, TRBV5-1 and TRBV20-1 belonged to five or six TRBV segments found more frequently than in controls.

The library was made from cDNA and included unique molecular identifiers. TCRdb redid the calling of the PCR reads with MiXCR, one entry per CDR3 protein. The table shows roughly 800,000 distinct CDR3 sequences, with approximately 53% occurring only once. These receptors have no known antigen. Sequenced sample: blood. The receptors were sampled from a girl aged 10 to 17 with multiple sclerosis.

This clonotype was seen a single time. The J gene is TRBJ2-5, the V gene TRBV5-1; D gene uncertain. Germline assignment: CDR1 SGHRS and CDR2 YFSETQ. This CDR3 has 14 amino acids. Trimming removed 1 base at V and 3 bases at J, with 10 bases between. CDR3 sequence reads: CASSLTRQKETQYF. DNA of the CDR3: TGCGCCAGCAGCTTGACGAGGCAGAAAGAGACCCAGTACTTC.

This chain links TRBV14 with TRBJ2-5; D remains ambiguous. CDR1 and CDR2 (germline): SGHDN, FVKESK. The CDR3 has 14 residues. V dropped 6 bases and J dropped 7 bases, with 18 bases sitting between them. The CDR3 sequence is CASSTGGAPRTQYF. In DNA form, the CDR3 reads TGTGCCAGCAGTACCGGCGGAGCCCCGAGGACCCAGTACTTC.

This clonotype has only a few counts. The rearrangement uses TRBV19 and TRBJ2-5, with TRBD2 matching 10 bases. Per germline, CDR1 LNHDA and CDR2 SQIVND (reference sequence). The CDR3 spans 15 residues. Trimming cost V 4 bases and J 5 bases; bases outside gene matches: 7. The CDR3 bases are TGTGCCAGTAGTACCGGGACTAGCGAGCGCGAGACCCAGTACTTC. Protein product: CASSTGTSERETQYF.

CDR3 bases: TGCAGTGCTAGAGCTTCCGGGACAGGGGGGAATTCGGCCAAAAACATTCAGTACTTC. It is translated as CSARASGTGGNSAKNIQYF. This chain joins TRBV20-1 and TRBJ2-4; 11 bases map to TRBD1. V shed 1 base and J 1 base; nucleotides not matched to a gene: 12. The germline gives CDR1 DFQATT, CDR2 SNEGSKA (reference sequence). The CDR3 has 19 amino acids.

The chain combines TRBV6-4 with TRBJ2-1, with 9 nucleotides matching TRBD1. The trim removed 6 bases at V and 3 bases at J, leaving 6 bases unmatched. The germline CDR1 and CDR2 sequences are MRHNA and SNTAGT. The CDR3 runs 15 residues. The CDR3 DNA sequence: TGTGCCAGCAGCCCTCGACAGGGGGGCTACAATGAGCAGTTCTTC. This encodes CASSPRQGGYNEQFF.

The table lists this clonotype with a few counts. The chain links TRBV29-1 to TRBJ2-3, with 13 bases identical to TRBD2. This CDR3 has 15 residues. The V and J ends lost 6 bases and 1 base, in that order; junction bases with no gene match: 4. Germline CDR1 and CDR2: SQVTM and ANQGSEA. The CDR3 region is CSVETSGGRTDTQYF. The CDR3 DNA reads TGCAGCGTGGAGACTAGCGGGGGGCGCACAGATACGCAGTATTTT.

As DNA, the CDR3 is TGCGCCAGCAGCTTGTCCGGTGCGGGGAATCAGCCCCAGCATTTT. This translates into CASSLSGAGNQPQHF. V and J are TRBV5-1 and TRBJ1-5; D gene ambiguous. Germline lookup yields CDR1 SGHRS and CDR2 YFSETQ. V lost 1 base and J lost 4, with 12 bases in between. This CDR3 comprises 15 residues.

The chain has TRBV9 and TRBJ2-5, with 10 bases fitting TRBD1. Germline trimming cut 4 bases from V and 5 bases from J; bases unmatched to any gene: 8. Germline-derived CDR1 and CDR2 are SGDLS and YYNGEE. This CDR3 comprises 15 residues. In nucleotides, the CDR3 is TGTGCCAGCAGCTTGGGACAGGGGTTTTACGAGACCCAGTACTTC. Its protein product is CASSLGQGFYETQYF.

The chain carries TRBV20-1 and TRBJ2-3, with a tentative D call TRBD2 (6 bases). Looked up from germline, CDR1 is DFQATT and CDR2 is SNEGSKA (reference sequence). The CDR3 covers 13 residues. Trimming shortened V by 2 bases and J by 7 bases, and 13 bases separated the two germline ends. The CDR3 reads CSARNLARHTQYF. CDR3 nucleotide sequence: TGCAGTGCTAGAAACCTAGCGCGCCATACGCAGTATTTT.

This clonotype has a handful of counts. The J gene is TRBJ2-7, the V gene TRBV10-3, with a weak D call TRBD1 (6 bases). The CDR3 runs 15 residues. The V end was cut by 2 bases, the J end by 2 bases, with 13 bases between. The germline V gene has CDR1 ENHRY and CDR2 SYGVKD. The CDR3 DNA reads as TGTGCCATCAGTGAGGAGCCAGGGGCCCCCTACGAGCAGTACTTC. Translated, it gives CAISEEPGAPYEQYF.

This clonotype occurred once. The chain is built from TRBV10-3 and TRBJ2-3, with 10 bases aligning to TRBD2. CDR3 length: 18 amino acids. From germline, CDR1 is ENHRY and CDR2 SYGVKD. V lost 11 bases, J lost 1 base, and 18 bases stayed unmatched. The CDR3 region is CAANTASLLAGGTDTQYF. The CDR3 region has the DNA TGTGCCGCCAACACAGCCTCACTGCTAGCGGGGGGCACAGATACGCAGTATTTT.

This clonotype was counted only a few times. V gene TRBV5-5 combines with J gene TRBJ2-1, with 8 bases fitting TRBD1. This CDR3 is 15 amino acids long. CDR1 is SGHKS and CDR2 is YYEKEE in the germline V gene (reference sequence). J was trimmed by 3 bases and V by 5 bases; bases with no gene match: 7. The CDR3 DNA is TGTGCCAGCAGTGTTGTCGGGACAGGCTACAATGAGCAGTTCTTC. Amino acids: CASSVVGTGYNEQFF.

This chain links TRBV5-1 with TRBJ1-2, with no clear D. The CDR3 sequence is 13 residues long. Germline CDR1 SGHRS, CDR2 YFSETQ. V lost 1 base and J 6 bases, leaving 10 bases between the germline ends. The CDR3 reads CASSLQERHGYTF. The CDR3 DNA sequence: TGCGCCAGCAGCTTGCAGGAACGGCATGGCTACACCTTC.

The genes are TRBV7-2 and TRBJ1-1; D is possibly TRBD1 (6 bases). The length of the CDR3 is 16 residues. The V gene lost 3 bases and the J gene lost 2 bases, with 16 bases spanning the gap. Germline V gives CDR1 SGHTA, CDR2 FQGNSA. The CDR3 DNA is TGTGCCAGCAGCTTGTATCGCCAGGGGAAAAACACTGAAGCTTTCTTT. Its protein product is CASSLYRQGKNTEAFF.

This clonotype was recorded only once. This sequence joins TRBV5-1 and TRBJ2-7, with 10 bases that match TRBD1. V lost 7 bases, J lost 7 bases, and 14 bases stayed unmatched. Germline lookup yields CDR1 SGHRS and CDR2 YFSETQ. CDR3 size: 15 residues. The CDR3 loop reads CASRERTGGDGEQYF. DNA for the CDR3: TGCGCCAGCCGCGAGAGGACAGGGGGGGACGGAGAGCAGTACTTC.

In this sample, this clonotype turned up a few times. CDR3 nucleotides: TGTGCCAGCGGCCAAAGTCTGCAGTACTTC. Its translation is CASGQSLQYF. J is TRBJ2-7 and V is TRBV12-3 or TRBV12-4; no clear D gene. The V end lost 8 bases, the J end lost 9 bases, and 11 bases lay between the germline ends. CDR3 length: 10 amino acids.

As for this clonotype: One end of the junction fails to match germline, which may point to a read error. The rearrangement uses TRBV6-2 or TRBV6-3 and TRBJ2-3; 7 bases line up with TRBD2. The CDR3 extends over 15 amino acids. CDR1 MNHEY and CDR2 SVGEGT come from the germline V gene. The CDR3 sequence: CASSEWDYNTDMQYF. The CDR3 DNA follows: TGTGCCAGCAGCGAGTGGGACTACAACACAGATATGCAGTATTTT.

This clonotype was seen a few times. This chain uses TRBV29-1 with TRBJ2-1; D is unclear. The V gene lost 8 bases and the J gene lost 9 bases, with 14 bases spanning the gap. Germline lookup yields CDR1 SQVTM and CDR2 ANQGSEA. This CDR3 is built from 11 residues. CDR3 sequence reads: CSFSVSGEQFF. The CDR3 DNA is TGCAGCTTTAGTGTCTCTGGTGAGCAGTTCTTC.

In this sample, this clonotype turned up a few times. The chain recombines TRBV7-2 with TRBJ2-4, with 8 bases matching TRBD2. Trimming removed 5 bases from V and 2 bases from J; junction bases left unmatched: 14. Germline lookup yields CDR1 SGHTA and CDR2 FQGNSA. The CDR3 is 18 amino acids. The CDR3 nucleotides read TGTGCCAGCAGCACCGACGGGGCGGGGGGTCCGTCCAAAAACATTCAGTACTTC. Amino acids: CASSTDGAGGPSKNIQYF.

The V gene is TRBV20-1, the J gene TRBJ2-5; D ambiguous. Germline V gene lookup returns CDR1 DFQATT and CDR2 SNEGSKA (reference sequence). V dropped 0 bases and J dropped 5 bases, with 10 bases sitting between them. CDR3 length: 13 amino acids. The CDR3 is CSARDIGRETQYF. Written as DNA, the CDR3 is TGCAGTGCTAGAGATATCGGTCGGGAGACCCAGTACTTC.

About this clonotype itself: The junction differs from germline at one of its ends, possibly a read error. The chain carries TRBV5-1 and TRBJ2-7; D is undetermined. In germline, CDR1 is SGHRS, CDR2 YFSETQ. The CDR3 spans 12 residues. CDR3 sequence reads: CASSLGYNEQYF. The CDR3 DNA follows: TGCGCCAGCAGTTTGGGATACAATGAGCAGTACTTC.

The rearrangement uses TRBV12-3 or TRBV12-4 and TRBJ2-7; D may match TRBD1 or TRBD2 (5 bases each). The CDR3 runs to 14 residues. The V end lost 3 bases, the J end lost 4 bases, and 13 bases lay between the germline ends. The chain's CDR3 is CASSLGDFGYEQYF. The CDR3 DNA follows: TGTGCCAGCAGTTTGGGGGATTTCGGATACGAGCAGTACTTC.

The chain recombines TRBV6-6 with TRBJ2-4; D is perhaps TRBD2 (7 bases). The germline V gene has CDR1 MNHNY and CDR2 SVGAGI (reference sequence). CDR3 length equals 17 residues. V was clipped by 0 bases and J by 8 bases, with 20 bases between them. The CDR3 nucleotides read TGTGCCAGCAGTTACTCGAACTTAATTGCGGGGGCACACATTCAGTACTTC. It translates to CASSYSNLIAGAHIQYF.

The chain recombines TRBV12-5 with TRBJ1-5; 8 bases fit TRBD1. Germline V gene lookup returns CDR1 LGHNT and CDR2 FRNRAP. The V and J ends lost 0 bases and 2 bases, in that order; junction bases with no gene match: 3. This CDR3 has 16 amino acids. As DNA, the CDR3 is TGTGCTAGTGGTTTGGTAGGGGGACAGGGCAATCAGCCCCAGCATTTT. Protein product: CASGLVGGQGNQPQHF.

This rearrangement joins TRBV5-1 to TRBJ2-3, with D tentatively TRBD2 (6 bases). The germline V gene has CDR1 SGHRS and CDR2 YFSETQ. The CDR3 is 15 residues long. V lost 4 bases and J lost 5, with 17 bases in between. The CDR3 region has the DNA TGCGCCAGCAGCCCGGGCGGGGACCCTCGAGATACGCAGTATTTT. Amino acid sequence: CASSPGGDPRDTQYF.